Listed below are T cell receptor beta chains from one sample, sequenced in a study of beta chain features in type 1 diabetes. TCRdb keeps only in-frame clones here, not all; method: immunoSEQ multiplex PCR. The repertoire holds hundreds of thousands of clones, with over 12% as singletons. The sequenced sample consisted of naive CD4+ T cells from blood. These receptors all stem from a man aged 18-30 years with type 1 diabetes. Both conserved end residues are part of each CDR3. Each record gives: clone size, J gene, V gene, D gene, CDR3 DNA, CDR3 protein. D genes are given only for firm matches. Some rows have no size entry. The others give once, few or many, or a class for an expanded clone.

. | TRBJ2-3 | TRBV30 | TRBD2 | TGTGCCTGGAGTGTCGTCCCTAGCGGGAGTACAGATACGCAGTATTTT | CAWSVVPSGSTDTQYF
. | TRBJ2-2 | TRBV7-9 | TRBD2 | TGTGCCAGCAGCTTAAATCCGGGAGGACTCACCGGGGAGCTGTTTTTT | CASSLNPGGLTGELFF
. | TRBJ2-1 | TRBV10-1 | TRBD2 | TGCGCTTCACAGCCGGGAGGAACCCACAATGAGCAGTTCTTC | CASQPGGTHNEQFF
. | TRBJ2-5 | TRBV4-1 | . | TGCGCCAGCAGCCAAGAAAGGTGGACGGTCTTCCAAGAGACCCAGTACTTC | CASSQERWTVFQETQYF
. | TRBJ2-1 | TRBV9 | TRBD2 | TGTGCCAGCAGTCTTGGGGGGGTCAATGAGCAGTTCTTC | CASSLGGVNEQFF
few | TRBJ1-6 | TRBV7-6 | . | TGTGCCACCATTATACCGAGCTCCTATAATTCACCCCTCCACTTT | CATIIPSSYNSPLHF
few | TRBJ2-7 | TRBV7-9 | TRBD2 | TGTGCCAGCAGTTGGACTAGCGAACAGCAGTACTTC | CASSWTSEQQYF
. | TRBJ1-5 | TRBV7-2 | . | TGTGCCAGCAGCTTTACAGGGCTCCCGCCTAATCAGCCCCAGCATTTT | CASSFTGLPPNQPQHF
. | TRBJ1-2 | TRBV6-5 | . | TGTGCCAGCAGCCCCCGCGAAGCTAACTATGGCTACACCTTC | CASSPREANYGYTF
few | TRBJ1-1 | TRBV18 | . | TGTGCCAGCTCACCAGACAGGACCTCGAACACTGAAGCTTTCTTT | CASSPDRTSNTEAFF
. | TRBJ2-7 | TRBV11-1 | TRBD2 | TGTGCCAGCAGCTTATTAGCGGGCTACGAGCAGTACTTC | CASSLLAGYEQYF
few | TRBJ1-6 | TRBV11-1 | . | TGTGCCAGCAGCTTAGAATGGGGCAGGGGCAATTCACCCCTCCACTTT | CASSLEWGRGNSPLHF
. | TRBJ2-7 | TRBV6-5 | TRBD2 | TGTGCCAGCAGAACACTCTCTAGCGGGGGCTACGAGCAGTACTTC | CASRTLSSGGYEQYF
. | TRBJ1-2 | TRBV28 | TRBD1 | TGTGCCAGCACAGTCTTGCGAGACAGGGGAATAAACGGCTACACCTTC | CASTVLRDRGINGYTF
. | TRBJ2-6 | TRBV5-4 | . | TGTGCCAGCAGCTCTGTTACTAACTCTGGGGCCAACGTCCTGACTTTC | CASSSVTNSGANVLTF
. | TRBJ2-5 | TRBV7-9 | TRBD1 | TGTGCCAGCAGCCAGACCCTGACGGGACAGTGGGCGGGAGAGACCCAGTACTTC | CASSQTLTGQWAGETQYF
. | TRBJ2-1 | TRBV4-1 | . | TGCGCCAGCAGACCTGCGGGCAGGGGTCACAATGAGCAGTTCTTC | CASRPAGRGHNEQFF
few | TRBJ2-1 | TRBV9 | TRBD2 | TGTGCCAGCAGCGTAGAAGGAGGCGGGAGGGGTAATGAGCAGTTCTTC | CASSVEGGGRGNEQFF
few | TRBJ2-7 | TRBV6-5 | . | TGTGCCTGCCGTGGGGGCCTCTCCTACGAGCAGTACTTC | CACRGGLSYEQYF
few | TRBJ1-4 | TRBV30 | . | TGTGCTCACGGCAGCATGTCTGAAAAACTGTTTTTT | CAHGSMSEKLFF
few | TRBJ2-1 | TRBV27 | TRBD1 | TGTGCCAGCAGTTTTGTTCCCATAGGACAGGCCGGTAATGAGCAGTTCTTC | CASSFVPIGQAGNEQFF
. | TRBJ1-1 | TRBV18 | . | TGTGCCAGCTCACCACATGTAGGGGCGCGGAACACTGAAGCTTTCTTT | CASSPHVGARNTEAFF
. | TRBJ2-3 | TRBV4-1 | . | TGCGCCAGCAGCCAAGATGCGACTTTTAAAACCATCGGGACAGATACGCAGTATTTT | CASSQDATFKTIGTDTQYF
few | TRBJ2-3 | TRBV5-1 | . | TGCGCCAGCAGTGATCAGGGTGTGGCAGATACGCAGTATTTT | CASSDQGVADTQYF
few | TRBJ2-3 | TRBV5-1 | . | TGCGCCAGCAGCCCCTCGCGGGCGGGGTCAGATACGCAGTATTTT | CASSPSRAGSDTQYF
few | TRBJ1-5 | TRBV7-9 | . | TGTGCCAGCAGATCGACAGTATGGCAGCCCCAGCATTTT | CASRSTVWQPQHF
. | TRBJ2-3 | TRBV9 | . | TGTGCCAGCAGCCCAACCGGAGGAGATACGCAGTATTTT | CASSPTGGDTQYF
. | TRBJ2-7 | TRBV10-3 | . | TGTGCCATCTCAGCTAGCGTCTCGATCCCGAGCGGGGAGCAGTACTTC | CAISASVSIPSGEQYF
few | TRBJ1-6 | TRBV5-4 | . | TGTGCCAGCAGCCCCGGTGGGAGAAATAATTCACCCCTCCACTTT | CASSPGGRNNSPLHF
few | TRBJ1-2 | TRBV30 | . | TGTGCCTGGAGTCCCCTGCAGACCTGGGGGAATCAACTTAACTATGGCTACACCTTC | CAWSPLQTWGNQLNYGYTF
few | TRBJ1-2 | TRBV30 | . | TGTGCCTGGAGTCCCGGGGGAAGATTAGGCTACACCTTC | CAWSPGGRLGYTF
. | TRBJ2-7 | TRBV6-5 | TRBD1 | TGTGCCAGCAGACGCCACGGGACAGGGATTTACGAGCAGTACTTC | CASRRHGTGIYEQYF
. | TRBJ1-3 | TRBV4-3 | TRBD1 | TGCGCCAGCAGCCGGGGGGACAGGTCTAACTCTGGAAACACCATATATTTT | CASSRGDRSNSGNTIYF
. | TRBJ1-2 | TRBV6-5 | TRBD1 | TGTGCCAGCAGTCGCGGACAGGGGCGGTCCTATGGCTACACCTTC | CASSRGQGRSYGYTF
. | TRBJ2-3 | TRBV30 | TRBD2 | TGTGCCTGGAATAAGGCGGGACTACTCACAGATACGCAGTATTTT | CAWNKAGLLTDTQYF
few | TRBJ2-1 | TRBV7-2 | TRBD2 | TGTGCCAGCAGCTTAGGGGGACTAGCAGCCTACAATGAGCAGTTCTTC | CASSLGGLAAYNEQFF
few | TRBJ2-1 | TRBV30 | TRBD2 | TGTGCCTGTCATAGCGGGGGGCGCTCGGGTGAGCAGTTCTTC | CACHSGGRSGEQFF
. | TRBJ1-3 | TRBV2 | TRBD1 | TGTGCCGGGGGGACAGCCTCTGGAAACACCATATATTTT | CAGGTASGNTIYF
. | TRBJ2-2 | TRBV5-1 | TRBD2 | TGCGCCAGCGGCCGACTAGCGGGGGAAGTCGGGGAGCTGTTTTTT | CASGRLAGEVGELFF
. | TRBJ1-1 | TRBV5-1 | TRBD1 | TGCGCCAGCAGCTTCCTTGGACAGGGGGATACTGAAGCTTTCTTT | CASSFLGQGDTEAFF
few | TRBJ1-5 | TRBV7-2 | . | TGTGCCAGCAGCGGAATACAGGGTCCCCAGCCCCAGCATTTT | CASSGIQGPQPQHF
. | TRBJ1-5 | TRBV7-9 | . | TGTGCCAGCAGCCTCGGGACGGAAAATCAGCCCCAGCATTTT | CASSLGTENQPQHF